This entry is about one T cell receptor beta chain. This sample was taken from a study of Ad26.COV2.S vaccination and SARS-CoV-2 variants. At the level of the study: Donor participated within the Ad26.COV2.S arm of the COV1001 trial.

The data were produced by immunoSEQ multiplex PCR, yet TCRdb's version contains in-frame clones alone and is incomplete. Here the sample spans approximately 410,000 clones, roughly 90% being singletons. Treatment given: around 19 received Ad26.COV2.S at low or high dose, single or two shots; roughly five received placebo; per-sample allocation not given. Specimen acquisition occurred on day 63 following the initial vaccine or placebo injection. Between the trimmed V and J ends, which lost 6 bases and 0 bases, there was a span of 18 bases. Per the germline V gene, CDR1 is ENHRY and CDR2 is SYGVKD. The CDR3 has 17 amino acids.

This sequence joins TRBV10-3 and TRBJ1-3; D is unresolved. The source of this sequence is a person aged 18-65 years who received the Ad26.COV2.S COVID-19 vaccine or a placebo. The material sequenced was peripheral blood, taken in a trial of Ad26.COV2.S vaccine versus placebo. For the CDR3, the DNA is TGTGCCATCAGGGATCCGGGCCTCCCCGACTCTGGAAACACCATATATTTT. Translation: CAIRDPGLPDSGNTIYF.